The rows below give T cell receptor beta chains drawn from one sample of a study of OX40 agonist ivuxolimab in advanced cancers. The assay was immunoSEQ multiplex PCR, and TCRdb's table has in-frame clones only and misses some. Of tens of thousands of clones in the sample, about 82% are singletons; the top ten hold 20% to 30%. Sequencing was performed on CD4+ or CD8+ T cells sorted from blood, taken in a trial of the OX40 agonist ivuxolimab. These receptors were obtained from an adult with an advanced solid tumor such as melanoma, head and neck, liver or kidney cancer. The CDR3 runs from the conserved cysteine through the conserved F or W. Fields, in order: V gene, J gene, clone size, D gene, CDR3 DNA, CDR3 protein. A D gene is named only where the DNA matches it firmly. Clone size is given for some rows only: seen once, a few or many times, or a class if the clone is expanded.

V gene: TRBV6-1; J gene: TRBJ1-5; clone size: -; D gene: -; CDR3 DNA: TGTGCCAGCAGTGAGGGTGGGGCCGGCAATCAGCCCCAGCATTTT; CDR3 protein: CASSEGGAGNQPQHF
V gene: TRBV27; J gene: TRBJ2-3; clone size: -; D gene: -; CDR3 DNA: TGTGCCAGCAGTCAAACTTCCGGGACGGCTAGCACAGATACGCAGTATTTT; CDR3 protein: CASSQTSGTASTDTQYF
V gene: TRBV9; J gene: TRBJ2-3; clone size: -; D gene: TRBD2; CDR3 DNA: TGTGCCAGCAGCGTAGCTAGCGGGGGGGTGGCAGATACGCAGTATTTT; CDR3 protein: CASSVASGGVADTQYF
V gene: TRBV19; J gene: TRBJ1-5; clone size: few; D gene: -; CDR3 DNA: TGTGCCAGTAGTATGGAGGAAGTGAGGCAGCCCCAGCATTTT; CDR3 protein: CASSMEEVRQPQHF
V gene: TRBV30; J gene: TRBJ2-7; clone size: -; D gene: TRBD2; CDR3 DNA: TGTGCCTGGAGTGCAACAGGACTAGCCGAGCAGTACTTC; CDR3 protein: CAWSATGLAEQYF
V gene: TRBV5-1; J gene: TRBJ1-1; clone size: -; D gene: -; CDR3 DNA: TGCGCCAGCAGCTTGGAGTTCGGAACGAACACTGAAGCTTTCTTT; CDR3 protein: CASSLEFGTNTEAFF
V gene: TRBV2; J gene: TRBJ1-5; clone size: few; D gene: TRBD1; CDR3 DNA: TGTGCCAGCAGTGCTACAGGGGTAAGCAATCAGCCCCAGCATTTT; CDR3 protein: CASSATGVSNQPQHF
V gene: TRBV28; J gene: TRBJ1-5; clone size: -; D gene: TRBD1; CDR3 DNA: TGTGCCAGCAGTTTAACGGGACAGGGCAATCAGCCCCAGCATTTT; CDR3 protein: CASSLTGQGNQPQHF
V gene: TRBV6-5; J gene: TRBJ1-5; clone size: -; D gene: -; CDR3 DNA: TGTGCCAGCAGGGCGCGGGCCTACAATCAGCCCCAGCATTTT; CDR3 protein: CASRARAYNQPQHF
V gene: TRBV6-5; J gene: TRBJ2-5; clone size: -; D gene: -; CDR3 DNA: TGTGCCAGCAGTTACGAGGGCCAGACCCAGTACTTC; CDR3 protein: CASSYEGQTQYF
V gene: TRBV9; J gene: TRBJ2-1; clone size: once; D gene: TRBD2; CDR3 DNA: TGTGCCAGCAGCCGACTAGCGGACTCCTACAATGAGCAGTTCTTC; CDR3 protein: CASSRLADSYNEQFF
V gene: TRBV5-6; J gene: TRBJ1-1; clone size: -; D gene: -; CDR3 DNA: TGTGCCAGCAGCTTGGTGACAGCTGGTTTGGTGAACACTGAAGCTTTCTTT; CDR3 protein: CASSLVTAGLVNTEAFF
V gene: TRBV28; J gene: TRBJ1-2; clone size: -; D gene: TRBD1; CDR3 DNA: TGTGCCAGCAAAGTCTTAGGGGGCCCTAACTATGGCTACACCTTC; CDR3 protein: CASKVLGGPNYGYTF
V gene: TRBV28; J gene: TRBJ2-7; clone size: -; D gene: -; CDR3 DNA: TGTGCCAGCAACGGGGCCTTCCGGAACGAGCAGTACTTC; CDR3 protein: CASNGAFRNEQYF
V gene: TRBV9; J gene: TRBJ1-1; clone size: -; D gene: -; CDR3 DNA: TGTGCCAGCAGCGTGGTTACAGACACTGAAGCTTTCTTT; CDR3 protein: CASSVVTDTEAFF
V gene: TRBV27; J gene: TRBJ1-1; clone size: once; D gene: -; CDR3 DNA: TGTGCCAGCAGTCCCGATACAACAGGGAACACTGAAGCTTTCTTT; CDR3 protein: CASSPDTTGNTEAFF
V gene: TRBV5-1; J gene: TRBJ1-3; clone size: once; D gene: -; CDR3 DNA: TGCGCCAGCAGCTTGGAACTTCAGAGCTCTGGAAACACCATATATTTT; CDR3 protein: CASSLELQSSGNTIYF
V gene: TRBV19; J gene: TRBJ2-3; clone size: -; D gene: TRBD1; CDR3 DNA: TGTGCCTCCAAGACAGGGGGATATCCAGATACGCAGTATTTT; CDR3 protein: CASKTGGYPDTQYF
V gene: TRBV6-1; J gene: TRBJ1-1; clone size: once; D gene: -; CDR3 DNA: TGTGCCAGCAGTGACAGGGGGAACACTGAAGCTTTCTTT; CDR3 protein: CASSDRGNTEAFF
V gene: TRBV5-1; J gene: TRBJ2-1; clone size: -; D gene: TRBD1; CDR3 DNA: TGCGCCAGCAGCGCGGGACAGGGCTTAAGCAATGAGCAGTTCTTC; CDR3 protein: CASSAGQGLSNEQFF
V gene: TRBV7-9; J gene: TRBJ1-6; clone size: -; D gene: TRBD1; CDR3 DNA: TGTGCCAGCAGCCCAGGGGGGGACAGTCAGAATTCACCCCTCCACTTT; CDR3 protein: CASSPGGDSQNSPLHF
V gene: TRBV27; J gene: TRBJ2-2; clone size: few; D gene: -; CDR3 DNA: TGTGCCAGCAGTTTAAATGGCGGGGAGCTGTTTTTT; CDR3 protein: CASSLNGGELFF
V gene: TRBV19; J gene: TRBJ2-7; clone size: -; D gene: TRBD1; CDR3 DNA: TGTGCCAGTAGTTACCGGACAGGGAACGAGCAGTACTTC; CDR3 protein: CASSYRTGNEQYF
V gene: TRBV13; J gene: TRBJ1-5; clone size: -; D gene: -; CDR3 DNA: TGTGCCAGCAGCTCCGGAGGGGGAGGATCAAATCAGCCCCAGCATTTT; CDR3 protein: CASSSGGGGSNQPQHF
V gene: TRBV27; J gene: TRBJ2-7; clone size: -; D gene: -; CDR3 DNA: TGTGCCAGCAGTTTAGCAGGGGAGGTAGACGAGCAGTACTTC; CDR3 protein: CASSLAGEVDEQYF